This TCR beta chain was profiled in a study of technical replicates of blood from several donors. V was shortened by 4 bases and J by 6 bases, with 11 bases between the two germline ends. The CDR3 runs to 13 residues. Germline assignment: CDR1 LGHNA and CDR2 YSLEER. TCRdb's table, derived via immunoSEQ multiplex PCR, lists solely in-frame clones and lacks some. The sample lists tens of thousands of clones; approximately 86% were seen once. This TCR was recovered from a human donor in good health. Some clones in this sample may be carry-over from other donors' samples. What was sequenced was PBMCs. The chain uses TRBV4-3 and TRBJ2-3; D is unclear. Here the CDR3 DNA reads TGCGCCAGCAGCCCAAAATATCGGGATACGCAGTATTTT. Translating it yields CASSPKYRDTQYF.